This T cell receptor beta chain was profiled in a study of CD8+CD57+ T cells in acquired aplastic anemia. Findings and caveats of the study: Common to patients and controls were approximately 30 CD8+ CDR3 sequences.

Investigators profiled TCR beta VDJ and CDR3 from genomic DNA template. TCRdb itself ran the reads through MiXCR, one entry per CDR3 protein. The sample includes 150,000 to 200,000 distinct CDR3 sequences, roughly 63% of them seen just once. The J segment lost 3 bases and the V segment lost 1 base, leaving 1 base of the junction unmatched. Germline lookup yields CDR1 SGHDT and CDR2 YYEEEE. The CDR3 sequence is 14 residues long. This clonotype was picked up many times. What it binds is unknown. The chain employs TRBV5-6 and TRBJ2-1; 7 bases align to TRBD1. Sequenced: sorted CD4+, CD8+, or CD8+CD57+ T cells (not recorded which) from PBMCs. The receptor was derived from a human donor in good health. In nucleotides, the CDR3 is TGTGCCAGCAGCTTGACAGGGGTCTACAATGAGCAGTTCTTC. It encodes CASSLTGVYNEQFF.